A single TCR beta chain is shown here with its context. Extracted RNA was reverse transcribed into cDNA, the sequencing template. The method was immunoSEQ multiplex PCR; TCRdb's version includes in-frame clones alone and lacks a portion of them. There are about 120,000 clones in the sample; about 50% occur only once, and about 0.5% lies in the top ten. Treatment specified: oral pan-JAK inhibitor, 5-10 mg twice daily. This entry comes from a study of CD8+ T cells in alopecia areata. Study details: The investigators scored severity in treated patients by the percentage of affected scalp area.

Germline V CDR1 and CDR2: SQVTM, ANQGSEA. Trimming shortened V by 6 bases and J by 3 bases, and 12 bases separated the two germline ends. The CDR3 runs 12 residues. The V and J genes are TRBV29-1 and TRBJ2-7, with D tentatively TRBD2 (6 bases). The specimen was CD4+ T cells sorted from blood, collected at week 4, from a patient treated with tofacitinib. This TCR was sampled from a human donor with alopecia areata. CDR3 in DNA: TGCAGCGTCAGTAGCGGAAACTACGAGCAGTACTTC. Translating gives CSVSSGNYEQYF.